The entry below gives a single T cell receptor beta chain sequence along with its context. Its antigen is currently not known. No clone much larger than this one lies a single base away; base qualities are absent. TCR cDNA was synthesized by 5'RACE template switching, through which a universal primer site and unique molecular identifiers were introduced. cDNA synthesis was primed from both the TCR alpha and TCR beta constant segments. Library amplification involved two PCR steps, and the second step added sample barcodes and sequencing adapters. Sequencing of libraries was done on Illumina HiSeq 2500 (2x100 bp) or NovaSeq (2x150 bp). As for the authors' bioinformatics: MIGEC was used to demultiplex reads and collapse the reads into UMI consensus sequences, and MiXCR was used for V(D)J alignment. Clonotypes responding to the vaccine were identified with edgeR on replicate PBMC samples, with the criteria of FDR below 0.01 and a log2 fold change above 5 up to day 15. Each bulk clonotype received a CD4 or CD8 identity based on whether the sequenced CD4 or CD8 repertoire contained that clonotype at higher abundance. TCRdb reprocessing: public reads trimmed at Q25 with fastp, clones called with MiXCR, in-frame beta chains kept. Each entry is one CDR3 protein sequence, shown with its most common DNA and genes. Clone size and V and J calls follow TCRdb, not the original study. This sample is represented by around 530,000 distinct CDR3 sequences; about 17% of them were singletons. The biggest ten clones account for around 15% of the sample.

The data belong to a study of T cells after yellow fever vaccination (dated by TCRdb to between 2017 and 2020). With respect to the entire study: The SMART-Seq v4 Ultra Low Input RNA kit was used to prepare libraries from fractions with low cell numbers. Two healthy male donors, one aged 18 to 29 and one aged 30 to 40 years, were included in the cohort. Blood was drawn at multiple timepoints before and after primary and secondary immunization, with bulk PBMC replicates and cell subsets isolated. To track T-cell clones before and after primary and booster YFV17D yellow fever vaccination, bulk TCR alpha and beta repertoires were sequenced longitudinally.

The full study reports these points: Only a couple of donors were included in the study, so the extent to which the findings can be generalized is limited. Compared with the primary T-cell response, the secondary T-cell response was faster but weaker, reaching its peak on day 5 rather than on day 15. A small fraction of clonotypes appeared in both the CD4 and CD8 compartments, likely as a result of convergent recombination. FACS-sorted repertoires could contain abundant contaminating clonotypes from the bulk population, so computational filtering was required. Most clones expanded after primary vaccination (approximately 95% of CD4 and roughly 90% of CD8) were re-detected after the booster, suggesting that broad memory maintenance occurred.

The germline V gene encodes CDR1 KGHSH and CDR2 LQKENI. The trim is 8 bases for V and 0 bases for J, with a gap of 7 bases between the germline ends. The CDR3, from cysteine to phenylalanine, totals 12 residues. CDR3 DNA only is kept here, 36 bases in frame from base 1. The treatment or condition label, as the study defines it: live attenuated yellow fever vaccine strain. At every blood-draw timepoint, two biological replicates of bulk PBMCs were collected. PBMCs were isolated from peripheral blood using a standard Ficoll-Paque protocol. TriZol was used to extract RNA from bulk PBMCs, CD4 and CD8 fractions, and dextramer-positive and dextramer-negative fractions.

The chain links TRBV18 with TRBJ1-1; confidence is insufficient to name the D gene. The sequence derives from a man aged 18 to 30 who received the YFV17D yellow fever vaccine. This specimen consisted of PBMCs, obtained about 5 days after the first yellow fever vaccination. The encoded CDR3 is CASLRMNTEAFF. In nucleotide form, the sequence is TGTGCCAGCCTCCGTATGAACACTGAAGCTTTCTTT.